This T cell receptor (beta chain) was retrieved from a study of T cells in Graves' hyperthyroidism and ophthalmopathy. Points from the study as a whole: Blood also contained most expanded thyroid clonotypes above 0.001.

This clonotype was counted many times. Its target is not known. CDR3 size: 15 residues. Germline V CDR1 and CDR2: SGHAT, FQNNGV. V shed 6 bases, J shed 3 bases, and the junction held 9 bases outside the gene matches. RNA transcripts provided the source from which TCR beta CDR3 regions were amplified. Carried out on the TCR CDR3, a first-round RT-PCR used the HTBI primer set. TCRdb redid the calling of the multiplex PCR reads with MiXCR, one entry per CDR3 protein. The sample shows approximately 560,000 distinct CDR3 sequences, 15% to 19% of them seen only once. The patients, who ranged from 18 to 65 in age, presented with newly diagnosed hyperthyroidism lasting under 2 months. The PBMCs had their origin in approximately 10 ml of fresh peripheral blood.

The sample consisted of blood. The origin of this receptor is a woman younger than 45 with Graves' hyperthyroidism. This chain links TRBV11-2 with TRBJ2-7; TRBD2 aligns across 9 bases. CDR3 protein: CASRKQLAGVYEQYF. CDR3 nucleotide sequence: TGTGCCAGCAGAAAGCAACTAGCGGGCGTCTACGAGCAGTACTTC.